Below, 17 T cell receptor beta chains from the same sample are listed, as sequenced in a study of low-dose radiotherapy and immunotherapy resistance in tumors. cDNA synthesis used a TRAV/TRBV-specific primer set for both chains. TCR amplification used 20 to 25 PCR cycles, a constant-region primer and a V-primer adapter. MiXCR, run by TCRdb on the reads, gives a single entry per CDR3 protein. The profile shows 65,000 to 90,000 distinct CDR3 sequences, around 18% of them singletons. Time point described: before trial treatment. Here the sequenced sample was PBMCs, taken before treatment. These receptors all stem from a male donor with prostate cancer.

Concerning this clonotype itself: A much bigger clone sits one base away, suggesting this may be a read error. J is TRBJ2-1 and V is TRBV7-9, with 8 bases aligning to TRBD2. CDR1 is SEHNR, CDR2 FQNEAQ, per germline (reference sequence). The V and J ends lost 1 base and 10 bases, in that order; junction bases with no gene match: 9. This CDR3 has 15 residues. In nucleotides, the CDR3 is TGTGCCAGCAGCTTAGGAGCGGGAGTTGGGTACGAGCAGTTCTTC. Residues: CASSLGAGVGYEQFF. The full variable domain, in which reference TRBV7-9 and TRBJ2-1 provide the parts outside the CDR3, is DTGVSQNPRHKITKRGQNVTFRCDPISEHNRLYWYRQTLGQGPEFLTYFQNEAQLEKSRLLSDRFSAERPKGSFSTLEIQRTEQGDSAMYLCASSLGAGVGYEQFFGPGTRLTVL.

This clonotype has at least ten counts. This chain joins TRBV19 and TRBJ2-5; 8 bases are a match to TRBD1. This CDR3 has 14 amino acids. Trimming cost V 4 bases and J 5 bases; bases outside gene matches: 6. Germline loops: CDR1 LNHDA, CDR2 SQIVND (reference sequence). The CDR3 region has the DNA TGTGCCAGTAGTAAGGACAGGGTAGTGGAGACCCAGTACTTC. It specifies CASSKDRVVETQYF.

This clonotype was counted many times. This CDR3 is CASSLARDDGYTF. DNA of the CDR3: TGTGCCAGCAGCTTAGCCAGGGATGATGGCTACACCTTC. The chain is built from TRBV7-9 and TRBJ1-2; tentatively, D is TRBD1 (5 bases). The CDR3 is 13 residues long. V shed 0 bases and J shed 6 bases, with 8 bases lying between them. The germline gives CDR1 SEHNR, CDR2 FQNEAQ (reference sequence).

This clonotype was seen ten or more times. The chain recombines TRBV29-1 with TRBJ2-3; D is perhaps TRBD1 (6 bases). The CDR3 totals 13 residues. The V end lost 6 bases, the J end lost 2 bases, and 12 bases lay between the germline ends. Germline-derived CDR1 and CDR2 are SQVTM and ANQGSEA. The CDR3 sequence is CSVVGQFTDTQYF. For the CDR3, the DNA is TGCAGCGTGGTAGGACAGTTCACAGATACGCAGTATTTT.

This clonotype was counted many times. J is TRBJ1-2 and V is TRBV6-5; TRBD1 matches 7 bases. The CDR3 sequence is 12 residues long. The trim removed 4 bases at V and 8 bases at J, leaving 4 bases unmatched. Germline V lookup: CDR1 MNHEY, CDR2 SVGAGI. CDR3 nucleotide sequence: TGTGCCAGCAGTTCCCGACAGGGCGGCTACACCTTC. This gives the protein CASSSRQGGYTF.

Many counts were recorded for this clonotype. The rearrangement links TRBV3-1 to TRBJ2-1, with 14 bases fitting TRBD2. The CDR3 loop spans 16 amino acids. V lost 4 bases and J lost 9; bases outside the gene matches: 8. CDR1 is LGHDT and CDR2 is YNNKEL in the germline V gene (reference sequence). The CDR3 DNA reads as TGTGCCAGCAGCCTGACTAGCGGGAGGGCCAGGGGTGAGCAGTTCTTC. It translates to CASSLTSGRARGEQFF.

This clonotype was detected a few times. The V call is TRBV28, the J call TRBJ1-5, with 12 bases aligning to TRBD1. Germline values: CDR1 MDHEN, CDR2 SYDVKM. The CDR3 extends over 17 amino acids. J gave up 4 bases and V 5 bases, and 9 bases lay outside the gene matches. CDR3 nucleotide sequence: TGTGCCAGCAGTCTCCAAGGGACAGGGGGCCTAAATCAGCCCCAGCATTTT. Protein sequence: CASSLQGTGGLNQPQHF.

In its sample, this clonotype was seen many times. The CDR3 reads CASSFRTNSNQPQHF. Written as DNA, the CDR3 is TGTGCCAGCAGTTTTCGGACAAATAGCAATCAGCCCCAGCATTTT. This chain uses TRBV27 with TRBJ1-5; tentatively, D is TRBD1 (5 bases). V was pared by 3 bases and J by 0 bases, with 9 bases between. CDR3 length equals 15 residues. Germline lookup yields CDR1 MNHEY and CDR2 SMNVEV (reference sequence).

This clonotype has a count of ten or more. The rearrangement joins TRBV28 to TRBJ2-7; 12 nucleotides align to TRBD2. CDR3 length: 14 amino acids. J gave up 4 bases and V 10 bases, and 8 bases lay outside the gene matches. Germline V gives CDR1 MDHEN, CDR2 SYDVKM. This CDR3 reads CATETSGSVYEQYF. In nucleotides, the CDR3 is TGTGCCACCGAGACTAGCGGGAGTGTGTACGAGCAGTACTTC.

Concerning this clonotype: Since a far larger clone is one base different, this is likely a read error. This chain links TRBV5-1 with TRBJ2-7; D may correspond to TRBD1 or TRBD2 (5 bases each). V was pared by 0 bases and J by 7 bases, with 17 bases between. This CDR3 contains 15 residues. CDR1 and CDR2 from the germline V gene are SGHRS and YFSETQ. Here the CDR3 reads CASSLGGVSYNEQYF. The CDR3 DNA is TGCGCCAGCAGCTTGGGAGGGGTCTCCTACAATGAGCAGTACTTC.

The CDR3 DNA is TGTGCCAGCACCGTGGACTCCTACGAGCAGTACTTC. It encodes CASTVDSYEQYF. The V call is TRBV2, the J call TRBJ2-7; no reliable D call. CDR3 size: 12 residues. Germline V gene sequence: CDR1 SNHLY, CDR2 FYNNEI. Trimming pared 7 bases from V and 0 bases from J, leaving 7 bases between.

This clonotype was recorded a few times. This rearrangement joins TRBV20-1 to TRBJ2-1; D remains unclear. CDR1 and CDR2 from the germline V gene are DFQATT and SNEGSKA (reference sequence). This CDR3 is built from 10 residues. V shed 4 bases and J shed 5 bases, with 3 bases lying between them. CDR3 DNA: TGCAGTGCTATGGACAATGAGCAGTTCTTC. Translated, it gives CSAMDNEQFF.

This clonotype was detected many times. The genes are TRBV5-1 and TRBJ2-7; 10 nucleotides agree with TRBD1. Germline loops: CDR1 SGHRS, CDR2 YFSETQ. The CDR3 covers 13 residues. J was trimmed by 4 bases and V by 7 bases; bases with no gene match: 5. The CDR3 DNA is TGCGCCAGCTACGGGACAGGGGCGTACGAGCAGTACTTC. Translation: CASYGTGAYEQYF.

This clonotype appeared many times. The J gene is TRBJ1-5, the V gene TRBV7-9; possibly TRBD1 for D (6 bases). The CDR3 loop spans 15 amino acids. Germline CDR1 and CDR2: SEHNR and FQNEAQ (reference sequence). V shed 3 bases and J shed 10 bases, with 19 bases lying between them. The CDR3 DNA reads TGTGCCAGCAGCTTTTCAGGGGTTAAGGGCGTCCCCCAGCATTTT. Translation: CASSFSGVKGVPQHF.

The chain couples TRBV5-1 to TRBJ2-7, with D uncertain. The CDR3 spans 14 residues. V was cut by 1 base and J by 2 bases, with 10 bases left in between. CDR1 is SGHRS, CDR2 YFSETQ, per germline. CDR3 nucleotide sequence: TGCGCCAGCAGCTTGAGTGTGGCTACCTACGAGCAGTACTTC. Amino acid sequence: CASSLSVATYEQYF.

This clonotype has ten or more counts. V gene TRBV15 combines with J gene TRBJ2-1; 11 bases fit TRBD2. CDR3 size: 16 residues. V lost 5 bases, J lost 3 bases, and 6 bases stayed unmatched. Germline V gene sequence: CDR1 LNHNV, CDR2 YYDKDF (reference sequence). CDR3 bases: TGTGCCACCAGCTTATCCGGGACTAGCGGCTACAATGAGCAGTTCTTC. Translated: CATSLSGTSGYNEQFF.

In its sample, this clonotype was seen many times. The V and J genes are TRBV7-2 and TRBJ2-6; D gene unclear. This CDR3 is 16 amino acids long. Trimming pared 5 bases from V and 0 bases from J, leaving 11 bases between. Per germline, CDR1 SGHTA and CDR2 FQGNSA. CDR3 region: CASSPTWASGANVLTF. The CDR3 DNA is TGTGCCAGCAGCCCTACGTGGGCCTCTGGGGCCAACGTCCTGACTTTC.